The 25 T cell receptor beta chains listed next were all sequenced from one sample in a study of blood T cell repertoires in COVID-19. The repertoire was sequenced with immunoSEQ multiplex PCR; TCRdb's copy has only in-frame clones and lacks some. The sample has under 300,000 clones; more than 60% are singletons. Sequences were obtained from peripheral blood. These receptor sequences come from a woman aged 40 to 55 with active or convalescent COVID-19.

The chain couples TRBV5-6 to TRBJ1-5, with D unresolved. This CDR3 is 15 amino acids long. V was trimmed by 0 bases and J by 3 bases, leaving 10 bases between them. The V gene's germline CDR1 is SGHDT and CDR2 YYEEEE. CDR3 in amino acids: CASSLGWQVNQPQHF. The CDR3 DNA reads as TGTGCCAGCAGCTTGGGATGGCAAGTCAATCAGCCCCAGCATTTT.

V usage is TRBV11-3 and J usage is TRBJ2-3; 14 bases agree with TRBD2. The J segment lost 0 bases and the V segment lost 5 bases, leaving 4 bases of the junction unmatched. The CDR3 has 17 residues. Germline CDR1 and CDR2: SGHNT and YENEEA. The DNA for the CDR3 is TGTGCCAGCAGCCTGGGACTAGCGGGGGACAGCACAGATACGCAGTATTTT. Translating gives CASSLGLAGDSTDTQYF.

The rearrangement joins TRBV6-5 to TRBJ2-5; possibly TRBD2 for D (5 bases). V lost 6 bases and J lost 5, with 10 bases in between. CDR1 and CDR2 (germline): MNHEY, SVGAGI. The CDR3 is 12 residues long. The CDR3 loop reads CASRALAETQYF. In nucleotides, the CDR3 is TGTGCCAGCAGGGCCTTAGCGGAGACCCAGTACTTC.

The chain couples TRBV6-5 to TRBJ1-3, with D perhaps matching TRBD1 (6 bases). The germline V and J ends were trimmed by 7 bases and 8 bases, with 15 bases remaining between them. CDR3 length: 13 residues. Germline CDR1 is MNHEY and CDR2 is SVGAGI. CDR3 residues: CASTEGGADTIYF. As DNA, the CDR3 is TGTGCCAGCACCGAAGGGGGGGCAGACACCATATATTTT.

V is TRBV29-1 and J is TRBJ1-4, with 10 bases matching TRBD1. Trimming at V came to 4 bases and at J to 11 bases, leaving 7 bases not matched to a gene. This CDR3 spans 13 amino acids. Germline V lookup: CDR1 SQVTM, CDR2 ANQGSEA. The CDR3 region has the DNA TGCAGCGTTGCGGACAGGGGGAAGGGGAAACTGTTTTTT. Its protein is CSVADRGKGKLFF. Full variable domain (missing parts from reference TRBV29-1 and TRBJ1-4): SAVISQKPSRDICQRGTSLTIQCQVDSQVTMMFWYRQQPGQSLTLIATANQGSEATYESGFVIDKFPISRPNLTFSTLTVSNMSPEDSSIYLCSVADRGKGKLFFGSGTQLSVL.

The CDR3 region has the DNA TGTGCCAGCAGCCCGGGGATTAATTCACCCCTCCACTTT. Its protein product is CASSPGINSPLHF. This chain connects TRBV6-5 to TRBJ1-6; D remains unclear. Trimming stripped 6 bases from V and 6 bases from J, with 9 bases between. The CDR3 spans 13 residues. Germline values: CDR1 MNHEY, CDR2 SVGAGI.

V gene TRBV28 combines with J gene TRBJ2-3; the D gene is possibly TRBD1 (5 bases). Germline V gives CDR1 MDHEN, CDR2 SYDVKM. The ends were cut back, 7 bases at V and 0 bases at J, with 20 bases in the middle. CDR3 length: 17 amino acids. CDR3 residues: CASTLTQTVFSTDTQYF. DNA of the CDR3: TGTGCCAGCACCCTTACCCAGACAGTCTTTAGCACAGATACGCAGTATTTT.

This rearrangement joins TRBV7-9 to TRBJ2-5; 12 nucleotides line up with TRBD2. The V gene's germline CDR1 is SEHNR and CDR2 FQNEAQ (reference sequence). The CDR3 has 17 amino acids. V trimming: 4 bases; J trimming: 5 bases; junction bases outside the gene matches: 11. CDR3 sequence reads: CASSSGLAGGSRETQYF. CDR3 sequence (DNA): TGTGCCAGCAGCTCCGGGCTAGCGGGGGGGTCCCGGGAGACCCAGTACTTC.

This clone was observed once. The V call is TRBV5-6, the J call TRBJ1-2; D is uncertain. V dropped 3 bases and J dropped 3 bases, with 15 bases sitting between them. The germline V gene encodes CDR1 SGHDT and CDR2 YYEEEE. The CDR3 sequence is 15 residues long. CDR3: CASSSEATDYYGYTF. CDR3 DNA: TGTGCCAGCAGCTCGGAGGCGACGGACTACTATGGCTACACCTTC.

This clone appeared a single time. The chain carries TRBV3-1 (or the pseudogene TRBV3-2) and TRBJ2-1, with 11 bases fitting TRBD1. Germline CDR1 and CDR2: LGHDT and YNNKEL (reference sequence). The CDR3 totals 16 residues. The junction had 8 bases not matched to a gene; V was cut back by 5 bases and J by 5 bases. DNA of the CDR3: TGTGCCAGCAGCTGGACAGGGGGCGCGTATGACAATGAGCAGTTCTTC. Its protein is CASSWTGGAYDNEQFF.

The rearrangement uses TRBV5-5 and TRBJ1-4, with D possibly matching TRBD1 (6 bases). Germline V gene lookup returns CDR1 SGHKS and CDR2 YYEKEE (reference sequence). V lost 5 bases, J lost 0 bases, and 8 bases lay in between. The CDR3 is 14 residues long. CDR3 in amino acids: CASSQGTTNEKLFF. In DNA form, the CDR3 reads TGTGCCAGCAGTCAGGGGACAACTAATGAAAAACTGTTTTTT. Looking up the rest from reference TRBV5-5 and TRBJ1-4 gives the full variable domain: DAGVTQSPTHLIKTRGQQVTLRCSPISGHKSVSWYQQVLGQGPQFIFQYYEKEERGRGNFPDRFSARQFPNYSSELNVNALLLGDSALYLCASSQGTTNEKLFFGSGTQLSVL.

The V call is TRBV25-1, the J call TRBJ1-4; D not certain. V lost 4 bases to trimming and J lost 9 bases, with 18 bases between them. The V gene's germline CDR1 is MGHDK and CDR2 SYGVNS. The length of the CDR3 is 15 residues. The CDR3 region is CASSAEDGSGKKLFF. CDR3 in DNA: TGTGCCAGCAGTGCCGAAGATGGGTCGGGGAAAAAACTGTTTTTT.

This sequence joins TRBV5-1 and TRBJ2-6, with D unclear. The CDR3 has 15 residues. Trimming took off 1 base at V and 4 bases at J, with 9 bases between the two ends. CDR1 is SGHRS and CDR2 is YFSETQ in the germline V gene. The CDR3 sequence is CASSLRVIGANVLTF. The CDR3 DNA reads TGCGCCAGCAGCTTGCGGGTGATCGGGGCCAACGTCCTGACTTTC.

In this sample, this clone turned up once. This chain joins TRBV11-2 and TRBJ2-7; 8 bases are shared with TRBD2. CDR1 SGHAT and CDR2 FQNNGV come from the germline V gene. This CDR3 has 14 amino acids. Trimming at V came to 3 bases and at J to 1 base, leaving 2 bases not matched to a gene. The CDR3 sequence is CASSFAGGSYEQYV. CDR3 coding DNA: TGTGCCAGCAGCTTCGCGGGGGGTTCCTACGAGCAGTACGTC.

The rearrangement joins TRBV5-4 to TRBJ2-1; D unresolved. Per the germline V gene, CDR1 is SGHNT and CDR2 is YYREEE (reference sequence). This CDR3 region has 13 residues. The germline V and J ends were trimmed by 0 bases and 5 bases, with 6 bases remaining between them. CDR3 residues: CASSLGPNNEQFF. CDR3 nucleotide sequence: TGTGCCAGCAGCTTGGGGCCCAACAATGAGCAGTTCTTC.

The V gene is TRBV5-1, the J gene TRBJ2-5; 7 bases agree with TRBD2. Looked up from germline, CDR1 is SGHRS and CDR2 is YFSETQ. The CDR3 has 14 residues. Trimming removed 2 bases from V and 5 bases from J; junction bases left unmatched: 6. The CDR3 loop is CASSFGREQETQYF. The CDR3, as DNA: TGCGCCAGCAGCTTTGGGAGGGAGCAGGAGACCCAGTACTTC. The full variable domain, rest sourced from reference TRBV5-1 and TRBJ2-5, is KAGVTQTPRYLIKTRGQQVTLSCSPISGHRSVSWYQQTPGQGLQFLFEYFSETQRNKGNFPGRFSGRQFSNSRSEMNVSTLELGDSALYLCASSFGREQETQYFGPGTRLLVL.

The rearrangement uses TRBV7-6 and TRBJ2-1; TRBD2 is a possible D gene (5 bases). Germline lookup yields CDR1 SGHVS and CDR2 FNYEAQ. The CDR3 has 16 amino acids. V lost 2 bases and J 0 bases, leaving 11 bases between the germline ends. The CDR3 loop is CASSLSGISSYNEQFF. CDR3 DNA: TGTGCCAGCAGCTTATCCGGGATATCCTCCTACAATGAGCAGTTCTTC. Based on the CDR3 plus reference TRBV7-6 and TRBJ2-1, the full variable domain is GAGVSQSPRYKVTKRGQDVALRCDPISGHVSLYWYRQALGQGPEFLTYFNYEAQQDKSGLPNDRFSAERPEGSISTLTIQRTEQRDSAMYRCASSLSGISSYNEQFFGPGTRLTVL.

A few counts support this clone. This chain links TRBV27 with TRBJ1-6; 7 positions agree with TRBD1. Germline V CDR1 and CDR2: MNHEY, SMNVEV (reference sequence). The length of the CDR3 is 17 residues. Losses at the gene ends were 2 bases for V and 8 bases for J; bases not matched to a gene: 12. CDR3 region: CASSLLWGRGMDSPLHF. CDR3 DNA: TGTGCCAGCAGTTTACTTTGGGGCAGGGGGATGGATTCACCCCTCCACTTT.

This clone was counted once. This rearrangement joins TRBV5-4 to TRBJ1-1; TRBD1 is a possible D gene (6 bases). The CDR3 consists of 14 residues. Trimming shortened V by 3 bases and J by 6 bases, and 15 bases separated the two germline ends. Germline V gene lookup returns CDR1 SGHNT and CDR2 YYREEE (reference sequence). CDR3 DNA sequence: TGTGCCAGCAGCTCCCAGGGGATGTTCGCTGAAGCTTTCTTT. It specifies CASSSQGMFAEAFF.

The V call is TRBV30, the J call TRBJ1-6; TRBD1 might be the D (6 bases). This CDR3 has 15 amino acids. V lost 4 bases to trimming and J lost 2 bases, with 12 bases between them. Germline CDR1 GTSNPN, CDR2 SVGIG (reference sequence). This CDR3 reads CAWKGGGTYNSPLHF. As DNA, the CDR3 is TGTGCCTGGAAGGGAGGGGGGACCTATAATTCACCCCTCCACTTT.

The chain links TRBV9 to TRBJ1-5; no reliable D call. The CDR3 extends over 14 amino acids. Germline CDR1 and CDR2: SGDLS and YYNGEE. V lost 3 bases and J 3 bases, leaving 10 bases between the germline ends. The CDR3 DNA reads TGTGCCAGCAGCGACGGGTCCCCCAATCAGCCCCAGCATTTT. Amino acid sequence: CASSDGSPNQPQHF.

V usage is TRBV19 and J usage is TRBJ1-1; 11 nucleotides agree with TRBD1. Germline assignment: CDR1 LNHDA and CDR2 SQIVND (reference sequence). CDR3 length: 15 amino acids. J was trimmed by 3 bases and V by 7 bases; bases with no gene match: 7. CDR3: CASIGTGGFDTEAFF. Here the CDR3 DNA reads TGTGCCAGTATCGGGACAGGGGGGTTCGACACTGAAGCTTTCTTT.

The rearrangement uses TRBV29-1 and TRBJ2-7, with 10 bases matching TRBD2. The CDR3 sequence is 18 residues long. Germline assignment: CDR1 SQVTM and CDR2 ANQGSEA. The V gene end was trimmed by 6 bases and the J gene end by 0 bases; junction bases not matched to a gene: 17. The CDR3 DNA sequence: TGCAGCGTCGGGGAGCGGGGGGGCCTATACATGAGCTCCTACGAGCAGTACTTC. As protein: CSVGERGGLYMSSYEQYF.

The chain carries TRBV28 and TRBJ1-5; 7 bases are a match to TRBD1. Trimming cost V 6 bases and J 7 bases; bases outside gene matches: 9. This CDR3 contains 14 residues. CDR1 MDHEN and CDR2 SYDVKM come from the germline V gene. DNA for the CDR3: TGTGCCAGCAGCATGATCGCAGGGGGGCAGCCCCAGCATTTT. It translates to CASSMIAGGQPQHF. Combining the CDR3 with reference TRBV28 and TRBJ1-5 gives the whole variable domain DVKVTQSSRYLVKRTGEKVFLECVQDMDHENMFWYRQDPGLGLRLIYFSYDVKMKEKGDIPEGYSVSREKKERFSLILESASTNQTSMYLCASSMIAGGQPQHFGDGTRLSIL.

The CDR3 coding sequence is TGCAGCGCCACTGGGCAGGGGACGGATTATGGCTACACCTTC. Translating gives CSATGQGTDYGYTF. The chain joins TRBV29-1 to TRBJ1-2; TRBD1 might be the D (6 bases). Per the germline V gene, CDR1 is SQVTM and CDR2 is ANQGSEA. This CDR3 is 14 amino acids long. Trimming stripped 7 bases from V and 5 bases from J, with 20 bases between.